This T cell receptor beta chain emerged from a study of blood T cell repertoires in COVID-19. How the authors handled the data: Amplification of reference gene primers was used by the study to estimate nucleated cell counts. The data were produced by immunoSEQ multiplex PCR, yet TCRdb's version contains in-frame clones alone and is incomplete. V and J calls and clone size come straight from that table; D and trimming were deduced from the DNA. The sample consists of 120,000 or so clones, around 82% of them appearing once. The CDR3 extends over 15 amino acids. J was trimmed by 5 bases and V by 0 bases; bases with no gene match: 3. CDR1 LGHNA and CDR2 YSLEER come from the germline V gene.

The source of this sequence is an older man with active or convalescent COVID-19. This chain joins TRBV4-3 and TRBJ1-5, with 8 bases that match TRBD1. The sample consisted of peripheral blood. CDR3 loop: CASSQETGVDQPQHF. The CDR3 DNA is TGCGCCAGCAGCCAAGAGACAGGGGTGGATCAGCCCCAGCATTTT.